Listed below are T cell receptor beta chains from one sample, sequenced in a study of cytomegalovirus exposure and HLA in healthy donors. Data came from immunoSEQ multiplex PCR; TCRdb stores just in-frame clones and leaves some out. The table lists under 130,000 clones. The specimen was PBMCs. These receptors were obtained from a man aged 35 to 55 in good health and CMV-seronegative. CDR3s include the opening cysteine and the closing phenylalanine or tryptophan. A D gene is named only where the DNA matches it firmly.

D gene,J gene,V gene,CDR3 protein,CDR3 DNA
NA,TRBJ2-7,TRBV2,CASRPDSQRYEQYF,TGTGCCAGCAGACCGGACAGTCAACGCTACGAGCAGTACTTC
TRBD1,TRBJ1-3,TRBV18,CASSPGTGNGNTIYF,TGTGCCAGCTCACCCGGGACAGGGAACGGAAACACCATATATTTT
TRBD2,TRBJ2-2,TRBV28,CASSPQTSFRVTGELFF,TGTGCCAGCAGTCCCCAGACTAGCTTCAGGGTCACCGGGGAGCTGTTTTTT
NA,TRBJ2-1,TRBV28,CASGPTGNEQFF,TGTGCCAGCGGTCCCACGGGAAATGAGCAGTTCTTC
NA,TRBJ2-1,TRBV27,CASSFLSSYNEQFF,TGTGCCAGCAGTTTCCTTAGCTCCTACAATGAGCAGTTCTTC
NA,TRBJ1-2,TRBV6-5,CASRISHQGSYGYTF,TGTGCCAGCAGAATAAGCCACCAGGGTAGCTATGGCTACACCTTC
TRBD1,TRBJ2-3,TRBV10-1,CASSESKRTGSTDTQYF,TGCGCCAGCAGTGAGTCAAAGCGGACAGGGAGCACAGATACGCAGTATTTT
TRBD2,TRBJ2-5,TRBV7-9,CASSQTSGGETQYF,TGTGCCAGCAGCCAGACTAGCGGGGGGGAGACCCAGTACTTC
NA,TRBJ2-1,TRBV4-3,CASSLQPGGHLDEQFF,TGCGCCAGCAGCCTACAGCCGGGGGGACATCTCGATGAGCAGTTCTTC
NA,TRBJ2-1,TRBV5-1,CASSLADINEQFF,TGCGCCAGCAGCTTGGCGGACATCAATGAGCAGTTCTTC
TRBD1,TRBJ1-1,TRBV7-2,CASSPRDRVRNTEAFF,TGTGCCAGCAGCCCCCGGGACAGGGTAAGGAACACTGAAGCTTTCTTT